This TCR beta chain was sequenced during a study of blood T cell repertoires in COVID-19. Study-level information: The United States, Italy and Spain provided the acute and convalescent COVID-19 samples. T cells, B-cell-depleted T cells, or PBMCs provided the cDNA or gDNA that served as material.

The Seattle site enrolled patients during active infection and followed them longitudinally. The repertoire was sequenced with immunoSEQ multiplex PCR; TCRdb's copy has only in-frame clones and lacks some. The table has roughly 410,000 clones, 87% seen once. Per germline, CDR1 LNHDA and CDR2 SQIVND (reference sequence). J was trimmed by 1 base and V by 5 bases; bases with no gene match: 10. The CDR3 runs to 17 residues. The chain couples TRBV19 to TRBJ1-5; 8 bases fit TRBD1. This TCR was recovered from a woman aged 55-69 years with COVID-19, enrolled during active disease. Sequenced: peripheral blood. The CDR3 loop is CASSALTGGSSNQPQHF. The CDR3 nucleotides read TGTGCCAGTAGTGCGCTAACAGGGGGTAGCAGCAATCAGCCCCAGCATTTT.